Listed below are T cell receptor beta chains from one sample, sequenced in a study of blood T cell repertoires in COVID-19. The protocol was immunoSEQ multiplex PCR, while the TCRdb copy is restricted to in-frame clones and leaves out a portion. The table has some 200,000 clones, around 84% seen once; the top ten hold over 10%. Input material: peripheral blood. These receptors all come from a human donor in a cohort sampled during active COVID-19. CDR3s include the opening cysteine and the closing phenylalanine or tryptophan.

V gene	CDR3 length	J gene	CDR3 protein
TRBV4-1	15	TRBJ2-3	CASSSEGHNADTQYF
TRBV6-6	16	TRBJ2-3	CASSDSGLAGSDTQYF
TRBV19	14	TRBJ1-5	CASRLDRINQPQHF
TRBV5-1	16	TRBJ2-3	CASSYGWREGRDTQYF
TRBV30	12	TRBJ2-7	CAWRARGQGQYF
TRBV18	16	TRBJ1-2	CASSPRGRQVKDGYTF
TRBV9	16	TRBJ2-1	CASSPYEGGGYNEQFF
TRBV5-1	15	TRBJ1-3	CASSLDATFGNTIYF
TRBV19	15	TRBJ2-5	CATKGLAGIQETQYF
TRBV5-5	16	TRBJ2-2	CASSSLDSEYTGELFF
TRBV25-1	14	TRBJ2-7	CASRKDSPPYEQYF
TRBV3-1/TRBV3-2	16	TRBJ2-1	CASSQVKTRAWNEQFF
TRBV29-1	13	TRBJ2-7	CSVEARDSYEQYF
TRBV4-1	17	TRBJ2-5	CASSTDRARSGAETQYF
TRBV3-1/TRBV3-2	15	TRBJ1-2	CASSQDNVLYYGYTF
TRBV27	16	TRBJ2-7	CASSFLSGRGSYEQYF
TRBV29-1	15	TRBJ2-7	CSVEESRTNSYEQYF
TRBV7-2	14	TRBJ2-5	CASSPRGKTETQYF
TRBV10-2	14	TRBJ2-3	CASRGQGAQDTQYF
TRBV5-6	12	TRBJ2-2	CASSWTSRELFF
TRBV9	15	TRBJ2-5	CASSPRDRNQETQYF
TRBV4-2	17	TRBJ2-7	CASSQDSTGTVSYEQYF
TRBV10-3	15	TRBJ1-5	CAISATGNSNQPQHF
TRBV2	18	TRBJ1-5	CASSGRTGGGYSNQPQHF
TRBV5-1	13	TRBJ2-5	CASSLSPYETQYF
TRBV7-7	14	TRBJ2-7	CARPAGGRLYEQYF
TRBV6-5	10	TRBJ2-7	CASGHGEQYF
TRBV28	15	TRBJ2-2	CASSSPAGNTGELFF
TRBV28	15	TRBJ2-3	CASRRTSGSLDTQYF
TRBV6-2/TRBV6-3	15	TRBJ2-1	CASSSLAGGPNEQFF
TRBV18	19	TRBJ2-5	CASSPRSRPGGTLGWSQYF
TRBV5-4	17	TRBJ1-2	CASSTAGGNRINYGYTF
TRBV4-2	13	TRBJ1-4	CASSQDRQGKLFF
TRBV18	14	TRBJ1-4	CASSLDSVNEKLFF
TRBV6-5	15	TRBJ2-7	CASSYSGASPYEQYF
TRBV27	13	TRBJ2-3	CASKPRSTDTQYF
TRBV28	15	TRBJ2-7	CASSLDQAGSYEQYF
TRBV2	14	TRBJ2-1	CASIGGPSYNEQFF
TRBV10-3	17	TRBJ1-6	CAISDPTGTGVKAALHF
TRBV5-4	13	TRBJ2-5	CASRIGGKETQYF
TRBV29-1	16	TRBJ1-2	CSVEGLGQGAFYGYTF
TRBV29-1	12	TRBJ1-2	CSARPTVDGYTF
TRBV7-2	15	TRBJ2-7	CASSNWASGSYEQYF
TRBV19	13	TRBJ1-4	CASFGGIREKLFF
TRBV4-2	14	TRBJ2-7	CASSRGLDPGEQYF
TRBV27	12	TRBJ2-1	CASWERFNEQFF
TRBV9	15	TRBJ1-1	CASRGTGWKDTEAFF
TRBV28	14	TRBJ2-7	CASRSGTAPVEQYF
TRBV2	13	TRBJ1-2	CASSTLWAGGYTF
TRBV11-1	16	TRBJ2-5	CASSLGSGVYQETQYF
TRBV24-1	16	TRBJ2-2	CATSESPGGHTGELFF
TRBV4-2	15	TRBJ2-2	CASSVTGQSTGELFF
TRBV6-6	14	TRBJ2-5	CASSLGVRGETQYF
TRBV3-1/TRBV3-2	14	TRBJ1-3	CASSFGTTGNTIYF
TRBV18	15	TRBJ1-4	CASSPPEQPKEKLFF
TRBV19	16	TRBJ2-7	CASSENDRGLSQGQYF
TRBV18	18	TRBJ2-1	CASSPYGWTSGKNNEQFF
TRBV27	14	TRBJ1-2	CASTRTGTGDGYTF
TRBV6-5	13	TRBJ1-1	CASRWQVNTEAFF